The text below deals with one T cell receptor beta chain. Its cognate antigen is unknown. This sample is part of a study of post-analysis software for immune sequencing data. General observations from the study: Significantly lower normalized Chao1 diversity was found in patients with multiple sclerosis relative to controls. Roughly five TRBV segments were significantly more frequent in patients than in controls. TRBV5-6, TRBV5-1 and TRBV20-1 were among these segments.

The TCR beta cDNA libraries carried unique molecular identifiers. Hundreds of thousands of cDNA molecules came from approximately 1 to 10 million T cells. TCRdb itself ran the PCR reads through MiXCR, one entry per CDR3 protein. The table shows roughly 650,000 distinct CDR3 sequences, with more than 50% occurring only once. The CDR3 has 17 residues. CDR1 is SGHDT and CDR2 is YYEEEE in the germline V gene. V was clipped by 4 bases and J by 1 base, with 18 bases between them. This sequence was found in a girl aged 2 to 9 with multiple sclerosis. The V call is TRBV5-6, the J call TRBJ1-5, with D maybe TRBD1 (5 bases). The specimen was blood. The CDR3 nucleotides read TGTGCCAGCAGCCCTGGGGGACCGGGACTCAGCAATCAGCCCCAGCATTTT. This sequence encodes CASSPGGPGLSNQPQHF.